This paragraph covers one T cell receptor (beta chain) sequence. This sample was taken from a study of blood T cell repertoires in COVID-19. TCRdb's copy holds only in-frame clones and misses some; the assay was immunoSEQ multiplex PCR. The sample records approximately 70,000 clones, roughly 70% being singletons. This CDR3 contains 16 residues. The sample consisted of PBMCs or T cells enriched from blood (not recorded which). This TCR was sampled from a woman in her fifties or sixties who had been exposed to COVID-19. V usage is TRBV12-1 and J usage is TRBJ1-5; no check of the table's D call, TRBD1, against the DNA was made. TRBV12-1 is a pseudogene locus. The chain's CDR3 is CASTPLEGACNQPQHF. In DNA form, the CDR3 reads TGTGCCAGCACCCCCCTTGAGGGGGCTTGCAATCAGCCCCAGCATTTT.